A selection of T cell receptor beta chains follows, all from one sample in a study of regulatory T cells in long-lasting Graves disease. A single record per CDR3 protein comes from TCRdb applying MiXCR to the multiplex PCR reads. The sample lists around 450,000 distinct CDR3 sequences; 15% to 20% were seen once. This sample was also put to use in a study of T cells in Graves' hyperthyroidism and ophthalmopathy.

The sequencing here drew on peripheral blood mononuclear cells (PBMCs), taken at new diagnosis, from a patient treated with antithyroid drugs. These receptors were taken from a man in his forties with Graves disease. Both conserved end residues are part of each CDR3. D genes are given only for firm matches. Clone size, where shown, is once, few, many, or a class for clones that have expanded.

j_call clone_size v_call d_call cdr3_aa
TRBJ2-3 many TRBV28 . CASSRPGTITTDTQYF
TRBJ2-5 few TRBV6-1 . CASGNAQETQYF
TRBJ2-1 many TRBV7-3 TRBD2 CASSRTSVNEQFF
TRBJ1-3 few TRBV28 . CASSTAHSGNTIYF
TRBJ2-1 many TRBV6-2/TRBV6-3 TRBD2 CASSTLRLAGGNEQFF
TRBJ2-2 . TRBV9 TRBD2 CASSVGLAGGNTGELFF
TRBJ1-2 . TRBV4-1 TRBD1 CASSQGGGAGTNYGYTF
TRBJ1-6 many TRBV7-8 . CASSDTGVNSPLHF
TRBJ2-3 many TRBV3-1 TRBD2 CASSHVAGEDTQYF
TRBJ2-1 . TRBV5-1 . CASSLRGRYSYNEQFF
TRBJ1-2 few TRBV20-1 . CSARDFGREHTF
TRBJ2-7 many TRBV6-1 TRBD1 CASSTGGSTYEQYF
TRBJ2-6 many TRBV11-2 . CASSLESTGANVLTF
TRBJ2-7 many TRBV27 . CASSLQQGGNSYEQYF
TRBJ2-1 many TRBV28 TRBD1 CASSIPPGQEFF
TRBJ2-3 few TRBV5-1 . CASSLAADVTDTQYF
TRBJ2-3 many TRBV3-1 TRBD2 CASSRGLAGADTQYF
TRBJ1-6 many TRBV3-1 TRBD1 CASSSDRVSPLHF
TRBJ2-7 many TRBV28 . CASIPPDADEQYF
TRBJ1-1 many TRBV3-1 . CASSRDTGNYGAFF
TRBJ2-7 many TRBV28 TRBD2 CASSPQAPGLLSYEQYF
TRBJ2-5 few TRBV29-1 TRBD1 CSVEAGGAETQYF
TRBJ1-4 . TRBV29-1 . CSVEDGDNRLNEKLFF
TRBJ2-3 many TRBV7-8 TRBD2 CASSRQLAGVADTQYF
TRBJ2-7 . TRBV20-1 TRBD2 CSARPNIAGGPGEQYF
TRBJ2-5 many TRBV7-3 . CASSSNPRETQYF
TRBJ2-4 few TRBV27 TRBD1 CASSLFQGQGKNIQYF
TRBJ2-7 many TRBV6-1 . CASSEYRGGRARWYF
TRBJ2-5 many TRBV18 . CASSNGAEETQYF
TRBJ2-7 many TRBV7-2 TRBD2 CASSFLVGGSYEQYF
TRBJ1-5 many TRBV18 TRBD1 CASSQDRTGPQHF
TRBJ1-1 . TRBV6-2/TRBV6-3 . CASSRQGQGMNTEAFF
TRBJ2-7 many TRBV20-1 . CSARDPGQGNREQYF
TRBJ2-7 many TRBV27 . CASSSAQQGVGNEQYF
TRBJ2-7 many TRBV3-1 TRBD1 CASSQFAGGYEQYF
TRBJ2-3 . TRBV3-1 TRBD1 CASSRNTGGGRDTQYF
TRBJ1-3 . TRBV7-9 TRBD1 CASKGSGGGNTIYF
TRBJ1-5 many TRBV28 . CASSLFRWRDQPQHF
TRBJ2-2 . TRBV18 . CASSPLTGTGELFF
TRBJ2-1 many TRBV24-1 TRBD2 CATSEGGGRNEQFF
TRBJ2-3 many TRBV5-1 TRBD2 CASSSGLAGSDTQYF
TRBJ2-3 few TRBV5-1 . CASSVPGPFQLSTDTQYF
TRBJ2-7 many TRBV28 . CASSGYRAEQYF
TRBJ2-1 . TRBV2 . CASSEADYNEQFF
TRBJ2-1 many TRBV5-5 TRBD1 CASSFLGTGDDEQFF